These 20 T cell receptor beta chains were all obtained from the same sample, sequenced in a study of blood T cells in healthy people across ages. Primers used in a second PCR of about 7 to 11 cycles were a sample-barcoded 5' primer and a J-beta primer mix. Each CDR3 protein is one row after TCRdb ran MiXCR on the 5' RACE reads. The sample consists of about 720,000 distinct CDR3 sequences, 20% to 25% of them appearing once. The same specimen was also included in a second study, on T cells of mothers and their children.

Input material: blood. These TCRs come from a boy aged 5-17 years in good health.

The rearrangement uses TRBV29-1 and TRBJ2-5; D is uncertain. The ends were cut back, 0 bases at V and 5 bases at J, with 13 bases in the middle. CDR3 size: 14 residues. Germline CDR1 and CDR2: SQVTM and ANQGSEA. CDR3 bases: TGCAGCGTTGAAGATTTAGGGAAGGGTGAGACCCAGTACTTC. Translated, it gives CSVEDLGKGETQYF.

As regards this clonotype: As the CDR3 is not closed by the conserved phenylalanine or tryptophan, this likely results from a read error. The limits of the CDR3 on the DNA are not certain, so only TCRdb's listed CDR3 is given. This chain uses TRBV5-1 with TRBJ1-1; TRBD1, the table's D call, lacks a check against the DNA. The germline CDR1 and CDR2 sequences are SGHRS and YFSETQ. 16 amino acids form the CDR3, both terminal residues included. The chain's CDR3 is CASSPRTGGANTEDFL.

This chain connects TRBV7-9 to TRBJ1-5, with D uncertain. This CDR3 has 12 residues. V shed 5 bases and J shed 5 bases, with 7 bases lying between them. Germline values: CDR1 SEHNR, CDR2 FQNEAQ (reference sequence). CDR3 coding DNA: TGTGCCAGCAGCGGGTCGGATCAGCCCCAGCATTTT. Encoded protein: CASSGSDQPQHF.

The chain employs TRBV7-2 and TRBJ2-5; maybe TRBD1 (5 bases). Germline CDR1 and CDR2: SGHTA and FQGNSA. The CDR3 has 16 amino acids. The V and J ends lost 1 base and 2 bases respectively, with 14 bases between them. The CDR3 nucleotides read TGTGCCAGCAGCTTAGGAACAGGAAGAAGGCAAGAGACCCAGTACTTC. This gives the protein CASSLGTGRRQETQYF.

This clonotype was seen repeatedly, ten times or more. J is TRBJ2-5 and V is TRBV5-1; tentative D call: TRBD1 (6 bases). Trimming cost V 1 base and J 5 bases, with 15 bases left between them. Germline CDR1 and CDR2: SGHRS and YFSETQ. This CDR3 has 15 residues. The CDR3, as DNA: TGCGCCAGCAGCTTGAACAGGGAATTAATGGAGACCCAGTACTTC. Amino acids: CASSLNRELMETQYF.

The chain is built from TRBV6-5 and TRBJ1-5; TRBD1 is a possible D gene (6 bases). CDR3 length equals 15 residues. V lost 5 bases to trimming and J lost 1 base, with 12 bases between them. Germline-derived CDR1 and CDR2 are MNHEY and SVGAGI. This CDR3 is CASSRGGDSNQPQHF. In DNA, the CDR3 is TGTGCCAGCAGTAGAGGGGGGGACAGCAATCAGCCCCAGCATTTT.

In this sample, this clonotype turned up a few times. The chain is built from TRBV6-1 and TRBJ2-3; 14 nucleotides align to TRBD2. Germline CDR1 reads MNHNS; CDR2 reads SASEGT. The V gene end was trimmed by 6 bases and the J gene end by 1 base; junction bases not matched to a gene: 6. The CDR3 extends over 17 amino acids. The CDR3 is CASSGTSGSSGTDTQYF. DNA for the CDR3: TGTGCCAGCAGCGGGACTAGCGGGAGTTCAGGCACAGATACGCAGTATTTT.

Here the CDR3 reads CASKDRERETQYF. In DNA form, the CDR3 reads TGTGCCAGCAAAGACAGGGAGAGGGAGACCCAGTACTTC. The rearrangement joins TRBV2 to TRBJ2-5; TRBD1 matches 7 bases. Germline CDR1 SNHLY, CDR2 FYNNEI. The J segment lost 5 bases and the V segment lost 7 bases, leaving 7 bases of the junction unmatched. The CDR3 runs 13 residues.

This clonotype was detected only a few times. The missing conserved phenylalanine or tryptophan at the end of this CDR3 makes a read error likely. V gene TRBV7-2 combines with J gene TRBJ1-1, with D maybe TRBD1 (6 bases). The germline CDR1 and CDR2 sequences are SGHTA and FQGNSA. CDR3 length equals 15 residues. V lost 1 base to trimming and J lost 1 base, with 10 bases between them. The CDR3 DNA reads TGTGCCAGCAGCTTAGAGAGGGGGTGGAACACTGAAGCTTTCCTT. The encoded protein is CASSLERGWNTEAFL.

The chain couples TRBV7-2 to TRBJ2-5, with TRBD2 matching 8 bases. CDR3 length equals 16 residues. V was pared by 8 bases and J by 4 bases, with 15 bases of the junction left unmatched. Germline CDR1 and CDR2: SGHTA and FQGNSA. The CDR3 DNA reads TGTGCCAGCGGCAAGTACCGAGCGGGAGTAGGAGAGACCCAGTACTTC. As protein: CASGKYRAGVGETQYF.

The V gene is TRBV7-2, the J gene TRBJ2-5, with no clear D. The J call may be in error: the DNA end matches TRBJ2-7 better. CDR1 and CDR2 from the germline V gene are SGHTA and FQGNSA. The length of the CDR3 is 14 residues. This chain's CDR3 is CASSLGAATYEQYF. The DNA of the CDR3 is TGTGCCAGCAGCTTAGGTGCAGCTACCTACGAGCAGTACTTC.

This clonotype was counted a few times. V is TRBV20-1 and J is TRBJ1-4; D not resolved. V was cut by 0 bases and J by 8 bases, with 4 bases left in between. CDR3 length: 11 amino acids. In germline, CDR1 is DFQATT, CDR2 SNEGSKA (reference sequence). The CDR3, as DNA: TGCAGTGCTAGAGATAAAGAAAAACTGTTTTTT. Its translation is CSARDKEKLFF.

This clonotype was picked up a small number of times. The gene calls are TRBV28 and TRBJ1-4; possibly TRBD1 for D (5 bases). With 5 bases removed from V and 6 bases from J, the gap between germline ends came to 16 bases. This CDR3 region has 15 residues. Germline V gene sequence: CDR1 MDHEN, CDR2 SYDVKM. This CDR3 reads CASSAKRARDEKLFF. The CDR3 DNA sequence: TGTGCCAGCAGTGCCAAGAGGGCCAGGGATGAAAAACTGTTTTTT. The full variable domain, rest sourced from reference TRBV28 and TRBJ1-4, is DVKVTQSSRYLVKRTGEKVFLECVQDMDHENMFWYRQDPGLGLRLIYFSYDVKMKEKGDIPEGYSVSREKKERFSLILESASTNQTSMYLCASSAKRARDEKLFFGSGTQLSVL.

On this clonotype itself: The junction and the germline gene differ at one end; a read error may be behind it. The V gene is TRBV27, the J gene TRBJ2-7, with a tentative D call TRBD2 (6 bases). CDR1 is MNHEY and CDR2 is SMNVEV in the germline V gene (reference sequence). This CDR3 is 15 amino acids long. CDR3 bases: TGTGCCAGCAGTTTAGGGGGGTACCCGGGATACGAGCAGTATTTC. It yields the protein CASSLGGYPGYEQYF.

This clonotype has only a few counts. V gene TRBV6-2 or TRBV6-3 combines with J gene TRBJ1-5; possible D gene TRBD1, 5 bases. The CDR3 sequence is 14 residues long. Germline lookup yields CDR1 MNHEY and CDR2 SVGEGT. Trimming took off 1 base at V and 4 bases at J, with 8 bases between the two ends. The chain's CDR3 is CASSYLAGNQPQHF. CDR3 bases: TGTGCCAGCAGTTACTTGGCAGGGAATCAGCCCCAGCATTTT.

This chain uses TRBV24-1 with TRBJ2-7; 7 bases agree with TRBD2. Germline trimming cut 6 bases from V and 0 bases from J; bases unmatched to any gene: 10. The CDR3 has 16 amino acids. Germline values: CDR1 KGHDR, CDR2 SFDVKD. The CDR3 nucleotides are TGTGCCACCAGTAGTCAAGGGGAGGGTAACTCCTACGAGCAGTACTTC. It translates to CATSSQGEGNSYEQYF.

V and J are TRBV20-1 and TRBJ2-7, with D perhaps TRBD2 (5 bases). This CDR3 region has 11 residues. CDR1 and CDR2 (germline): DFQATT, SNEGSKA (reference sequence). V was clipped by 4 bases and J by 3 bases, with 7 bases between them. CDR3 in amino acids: CSAIEGYEQYF. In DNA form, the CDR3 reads TGCAGTGCTATCGAGGGCTACGAGCAGTACTTC.

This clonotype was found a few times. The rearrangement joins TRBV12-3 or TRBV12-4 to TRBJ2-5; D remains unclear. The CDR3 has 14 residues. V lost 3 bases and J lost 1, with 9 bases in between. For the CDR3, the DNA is TGTGCCAGCAGTTTTGTCGGAACCCAAGAGACCCAGTACTTC. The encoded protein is CASSFVGTQETQYF.

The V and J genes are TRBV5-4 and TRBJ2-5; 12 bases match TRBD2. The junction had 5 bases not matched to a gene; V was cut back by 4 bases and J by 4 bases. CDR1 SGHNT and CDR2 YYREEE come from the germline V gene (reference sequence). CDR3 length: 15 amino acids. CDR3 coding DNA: TGTGCCAGCAGCCGGACTAGCGGGATTCGAGAGACCCAGTACTTC. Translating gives CASSRTSGIRETQYF.

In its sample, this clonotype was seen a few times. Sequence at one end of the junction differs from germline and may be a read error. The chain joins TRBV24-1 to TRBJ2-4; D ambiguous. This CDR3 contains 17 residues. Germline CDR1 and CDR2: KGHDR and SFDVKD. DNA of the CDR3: TGTGCCGCCAGTGATTCTCGTGGTTTTCATGCCAAAAACATTCAGTACTTC. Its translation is CAASDSRGFHAKNIQYF.